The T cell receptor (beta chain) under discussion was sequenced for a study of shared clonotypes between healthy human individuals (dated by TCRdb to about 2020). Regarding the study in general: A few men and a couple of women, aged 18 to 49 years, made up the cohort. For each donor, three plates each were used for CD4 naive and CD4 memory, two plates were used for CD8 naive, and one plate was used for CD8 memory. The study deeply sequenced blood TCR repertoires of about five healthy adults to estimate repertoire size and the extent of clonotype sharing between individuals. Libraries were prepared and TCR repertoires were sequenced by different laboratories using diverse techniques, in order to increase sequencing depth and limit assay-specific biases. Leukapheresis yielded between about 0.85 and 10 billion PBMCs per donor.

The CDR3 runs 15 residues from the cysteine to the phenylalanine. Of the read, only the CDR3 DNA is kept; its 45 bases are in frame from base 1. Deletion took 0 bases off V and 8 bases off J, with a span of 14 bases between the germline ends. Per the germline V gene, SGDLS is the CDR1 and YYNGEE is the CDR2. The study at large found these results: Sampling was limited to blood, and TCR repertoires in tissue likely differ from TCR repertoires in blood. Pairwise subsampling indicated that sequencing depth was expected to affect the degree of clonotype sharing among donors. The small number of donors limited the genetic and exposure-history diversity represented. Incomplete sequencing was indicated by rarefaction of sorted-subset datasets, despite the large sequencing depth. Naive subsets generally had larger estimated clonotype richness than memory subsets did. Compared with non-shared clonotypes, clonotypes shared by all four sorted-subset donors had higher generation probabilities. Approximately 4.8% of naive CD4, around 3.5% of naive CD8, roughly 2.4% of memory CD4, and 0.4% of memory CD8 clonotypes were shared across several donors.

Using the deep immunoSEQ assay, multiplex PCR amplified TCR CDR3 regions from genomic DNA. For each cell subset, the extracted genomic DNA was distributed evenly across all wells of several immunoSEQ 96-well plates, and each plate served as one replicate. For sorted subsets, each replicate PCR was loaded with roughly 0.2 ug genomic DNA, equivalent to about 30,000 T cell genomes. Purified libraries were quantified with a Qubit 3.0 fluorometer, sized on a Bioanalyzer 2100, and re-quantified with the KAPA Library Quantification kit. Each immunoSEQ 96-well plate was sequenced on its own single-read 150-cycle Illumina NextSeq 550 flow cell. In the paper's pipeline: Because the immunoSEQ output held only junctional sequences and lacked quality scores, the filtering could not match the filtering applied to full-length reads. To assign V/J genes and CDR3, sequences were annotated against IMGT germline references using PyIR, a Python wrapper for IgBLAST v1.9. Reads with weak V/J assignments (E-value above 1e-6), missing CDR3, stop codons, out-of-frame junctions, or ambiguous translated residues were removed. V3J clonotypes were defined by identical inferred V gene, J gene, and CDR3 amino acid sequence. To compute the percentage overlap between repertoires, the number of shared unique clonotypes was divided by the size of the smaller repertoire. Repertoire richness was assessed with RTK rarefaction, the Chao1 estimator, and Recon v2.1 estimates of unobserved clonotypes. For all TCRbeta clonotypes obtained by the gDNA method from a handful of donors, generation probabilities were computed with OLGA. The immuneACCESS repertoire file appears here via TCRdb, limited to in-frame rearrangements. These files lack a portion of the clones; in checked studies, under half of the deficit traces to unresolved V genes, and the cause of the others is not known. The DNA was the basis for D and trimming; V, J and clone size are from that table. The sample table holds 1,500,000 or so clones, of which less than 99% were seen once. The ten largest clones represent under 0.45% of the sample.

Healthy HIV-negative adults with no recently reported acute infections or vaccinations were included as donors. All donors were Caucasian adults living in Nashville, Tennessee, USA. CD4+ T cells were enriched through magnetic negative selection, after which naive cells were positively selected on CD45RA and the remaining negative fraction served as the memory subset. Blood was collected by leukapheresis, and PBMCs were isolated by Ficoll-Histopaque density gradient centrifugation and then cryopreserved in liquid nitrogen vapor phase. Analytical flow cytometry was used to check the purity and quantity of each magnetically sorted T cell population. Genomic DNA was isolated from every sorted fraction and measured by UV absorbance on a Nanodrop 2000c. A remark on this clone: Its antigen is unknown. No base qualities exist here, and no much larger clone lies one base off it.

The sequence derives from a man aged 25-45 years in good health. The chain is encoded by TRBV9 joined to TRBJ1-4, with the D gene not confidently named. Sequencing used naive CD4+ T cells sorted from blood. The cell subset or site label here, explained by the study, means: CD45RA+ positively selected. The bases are TGTGCCAGCAGCGTAGGGGTTTGGCAGGAAGAAAAACTGTTTTTT. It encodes CASSVGVWQEEKLFF.